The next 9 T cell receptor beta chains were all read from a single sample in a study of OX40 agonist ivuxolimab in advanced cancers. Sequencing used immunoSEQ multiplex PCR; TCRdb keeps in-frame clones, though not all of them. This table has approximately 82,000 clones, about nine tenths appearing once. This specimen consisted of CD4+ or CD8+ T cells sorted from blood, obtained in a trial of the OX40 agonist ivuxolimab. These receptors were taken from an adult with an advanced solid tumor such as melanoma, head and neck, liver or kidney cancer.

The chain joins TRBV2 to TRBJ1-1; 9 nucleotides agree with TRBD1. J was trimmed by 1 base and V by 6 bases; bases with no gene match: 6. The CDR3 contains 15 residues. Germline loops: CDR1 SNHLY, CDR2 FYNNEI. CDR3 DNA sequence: TGTGCCAGCAGGGGTTGGGACAGGGCGAACACTGAAGCTTTCTTT. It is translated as CASRGWDRANTEAFF.

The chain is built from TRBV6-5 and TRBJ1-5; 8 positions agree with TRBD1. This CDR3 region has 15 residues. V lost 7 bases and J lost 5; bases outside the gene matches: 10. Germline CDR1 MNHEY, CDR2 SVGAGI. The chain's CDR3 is CASKRTGRIDQPQHF. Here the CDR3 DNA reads TGTGCCAGCAAACGGACAGGGCGCATAGATCAGCCCCAGCATTTT.

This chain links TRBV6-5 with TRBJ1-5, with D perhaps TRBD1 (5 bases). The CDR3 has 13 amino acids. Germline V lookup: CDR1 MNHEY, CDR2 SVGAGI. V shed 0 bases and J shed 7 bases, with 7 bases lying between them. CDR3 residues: CASSYSGAQPQHF. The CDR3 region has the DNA TGTGCCAGCAGTTACTCAGGGGCCCAGCCCCAGCATTTT.

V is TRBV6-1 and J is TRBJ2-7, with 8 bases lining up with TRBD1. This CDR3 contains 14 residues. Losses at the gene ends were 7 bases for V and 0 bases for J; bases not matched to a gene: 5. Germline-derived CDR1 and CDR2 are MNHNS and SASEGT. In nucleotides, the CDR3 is TGTGCCAGCAAAAGGGACAGGTCCTCCTACGAGCAGTACTTC. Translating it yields CASKRDRSSYEQYF.

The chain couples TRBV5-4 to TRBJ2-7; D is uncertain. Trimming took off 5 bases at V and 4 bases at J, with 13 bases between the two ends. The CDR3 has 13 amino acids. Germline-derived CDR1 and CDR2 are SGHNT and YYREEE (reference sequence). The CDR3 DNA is TGTGCCAGCAGTCGGACGGCCGCATACGAGCAGTACTTC. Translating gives CASSRTAAYEQYF. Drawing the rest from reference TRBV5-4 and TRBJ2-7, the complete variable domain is ETGVTQSPTHLIKTRGQQVTLRCSSQSGHNTVSWYQQALGQGPQFIFQYYREEENGRGNFPPRFSGLQFPNYSSELNVNALELDDSALYLCASSRTAAYEQYFGPGTRLTVT.

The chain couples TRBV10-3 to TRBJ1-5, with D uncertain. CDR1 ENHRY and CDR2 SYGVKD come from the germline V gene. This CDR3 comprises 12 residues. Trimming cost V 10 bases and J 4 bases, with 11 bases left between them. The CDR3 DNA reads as TGTGCCAGCGGGCCCGTTAATCAGCCCCAGCATTTT. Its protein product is CASGPVNQPQHF.

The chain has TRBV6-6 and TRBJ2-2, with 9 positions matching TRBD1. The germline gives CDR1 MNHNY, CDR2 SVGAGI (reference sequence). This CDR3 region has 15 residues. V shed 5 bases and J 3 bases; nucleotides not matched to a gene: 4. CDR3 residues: CASSRTGEDTGELFF. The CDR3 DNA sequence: TGTGCCAGCAGTAGGACAGGGGAAGACACCGGGGAGCTGTTTTTT.

CDR3 region: CASSFWESGSTIYF. The CDR3 region has the DNA TGTGCCAGCAGCTTTTGGGAGTCCGGGAGCACCATATATTTT. V and J are TRBV9 and TRBJ1-3; D unclear. The CDR3 sequence is 14 residues long. Per germline, CDR1 SGDLS and CDR2 YYNGEE. Trimming took off 4 bases at V and 9 bases at J, with 17 bases between the two ends.

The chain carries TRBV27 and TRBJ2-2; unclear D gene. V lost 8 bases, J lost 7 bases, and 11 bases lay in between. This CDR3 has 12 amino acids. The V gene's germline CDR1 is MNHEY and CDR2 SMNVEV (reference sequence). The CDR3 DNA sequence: TGTGCCAGCCGCCTCGTCGGCGGGGAGCTGTTTTTT. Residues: CASRLVGGELFF.